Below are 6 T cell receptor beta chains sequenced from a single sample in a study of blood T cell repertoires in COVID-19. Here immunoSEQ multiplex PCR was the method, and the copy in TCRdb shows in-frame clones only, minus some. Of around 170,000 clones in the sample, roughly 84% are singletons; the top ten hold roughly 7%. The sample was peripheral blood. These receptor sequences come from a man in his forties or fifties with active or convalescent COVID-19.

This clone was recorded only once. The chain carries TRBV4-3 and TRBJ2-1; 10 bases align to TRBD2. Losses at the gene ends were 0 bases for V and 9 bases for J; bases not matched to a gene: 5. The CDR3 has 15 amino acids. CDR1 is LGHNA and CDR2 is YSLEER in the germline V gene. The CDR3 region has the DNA TGCGCCAGCAGCCAAGACCGAACTAGCGGGACTGAGCAGTTCTTC. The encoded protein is CASSQDRTSGTEQFF.

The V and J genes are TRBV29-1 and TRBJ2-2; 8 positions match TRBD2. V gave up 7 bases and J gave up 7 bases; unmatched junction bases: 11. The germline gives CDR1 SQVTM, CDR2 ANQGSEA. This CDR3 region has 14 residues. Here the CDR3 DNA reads TGCAGCGCTTTAGCGGGAATGGGTGGCGGGGAGCTGTTTTTT. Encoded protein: CSALAGMGGGELFF.

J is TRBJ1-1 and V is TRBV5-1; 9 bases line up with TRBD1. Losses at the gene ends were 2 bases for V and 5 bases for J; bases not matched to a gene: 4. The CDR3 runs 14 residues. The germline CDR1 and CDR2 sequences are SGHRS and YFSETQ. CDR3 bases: TGCGCCAGCAGCTTTTCCGGGACAGGGACTGAAGCTTTCTTT. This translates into CASSFSGTGTEAFF. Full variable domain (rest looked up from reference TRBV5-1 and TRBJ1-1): KAGVTQTPRYLIKTRGQQVTLSCSPISGHRSVSWYQQTPGQGLQFLFEYFSETQRNKGNFPGRFSGRQFSNSRSEMNVSTLELGDSALYLCASSFSGTGTEAFFGQGTRLTVV.

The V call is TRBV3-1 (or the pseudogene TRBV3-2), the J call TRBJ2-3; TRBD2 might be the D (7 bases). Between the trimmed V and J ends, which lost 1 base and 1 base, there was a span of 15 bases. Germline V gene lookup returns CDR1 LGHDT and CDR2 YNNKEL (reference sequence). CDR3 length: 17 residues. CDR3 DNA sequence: TGTGCCAGCAGCCAAGGGTCTGGGGGGGCAGGCACAGATACGCAGTATTTT. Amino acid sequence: CASSQGSGGAGTDTQYF.

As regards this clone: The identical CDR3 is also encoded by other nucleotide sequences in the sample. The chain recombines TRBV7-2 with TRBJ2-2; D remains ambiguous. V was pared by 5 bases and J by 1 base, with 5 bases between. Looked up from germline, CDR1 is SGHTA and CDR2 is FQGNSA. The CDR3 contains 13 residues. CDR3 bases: TGTGCCAGCAGCCCCGTGAACACCGGGGAGCTGTTTTTT. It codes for CASSPVNTGELFF. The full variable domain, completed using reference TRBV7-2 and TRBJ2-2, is GAGVSQSPSNKVTEKGKDVELRCDPISGHTALYWYRQSLGQGLEFLIYFQGNSAPDKSGLPSDRFSAERTGGSVSTLTIQRTQQEDSAVYLCASSPVNTGELFFGEGSRLTVL.

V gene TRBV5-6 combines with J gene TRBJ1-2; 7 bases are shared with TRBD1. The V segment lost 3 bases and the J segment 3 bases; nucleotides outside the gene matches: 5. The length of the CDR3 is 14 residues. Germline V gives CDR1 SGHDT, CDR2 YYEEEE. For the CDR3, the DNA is TGTGCCAGCAGCTGGGTCGACAGGGACTATGGCTACACCTTC. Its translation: CASSWVDRDYGYTF.